This T cell receptor (beta chain) was observed in a study of blood T cell repertoires in COVID-19. Overall study context: Samples taken during acute and convalescent COVID-19 were collected in the United States, Italy and Spain.

Per the authors' pipeline: Cell counts per sample came from amplifying reference gene primers. TCRdb's copy holds only in-frame clones and misses some; the assay was immunoSEQ multiplex PCR. The V and J calls and clone size come from that table; D and trimming were worked out from the DNA. Among about 310,000 clones, 90% were seen once, and the ten largest hold approximately 4%. Input material: PBMCs or T cells enriched from blood (not recorded which). This clonotype originated in a woman aged 18-29 years with acute COVID-19.

CDR3: CASSGTGEAGTGELFF. The DNA of the CDR3 is TGTGCCAGCAGCGGTACAGGGGAAGCCGGTACCGGGGAGCTGTTTTTT. The J gene is TRBJ2-2, the V gene TRBV6-2 or TRBV6-3; 7 nucleotides match TRBD1. The CDR3 extends over 16 amino acids. The trim removed 6 bases at V and 5 bases at J, leaving 12 bases unmatched. Germline values: CDR1 MNHEY, CDR2 SVGEGT.